What follows describes a single T cell receptor (beta chain). The sample originates from a study of blood T cell repertoires in COVID-19. Libraries were prepared by immunoSEQ multiplex PCR; TCRdb keeps only in-frame clonotypes and omits some of them. The sample lists around 700,000 clones, approximately 90% seen once, with 0.2% to 0.3% in the top ten. Sequenced material: peripheral blood. The sequence was obtained from a woman aged 18-30 years with acute or convalescent COVID-19.

For the CDR3, the DNA is TGTGCCTTCGGGGTATACGGCTACACCTTC. Translating gives CAFGVYGYTF. V usage is TRBV30 and J usage is TRBJ1-2, with no clear D. The germline gives CDR1 GTSNPN, CDR2 SVGIG (reference sequence). This CDR3 has 10 residues. Trimming took 7 bases from V and 8 from J, leaving 11 bases between them. Filled out from reference TRBV30 and TRBJ1-2, the complete variable domain reads SQTIHQWPATLVQPVGSPLSLECTVEGTSNPNLYWYRQAAGRGLQLLFYSVGIGQISSEVPQNLSASRPQDRQFILSSKKLLLSDSGFYLCAFGVYGYTFGSGTRLTVV.